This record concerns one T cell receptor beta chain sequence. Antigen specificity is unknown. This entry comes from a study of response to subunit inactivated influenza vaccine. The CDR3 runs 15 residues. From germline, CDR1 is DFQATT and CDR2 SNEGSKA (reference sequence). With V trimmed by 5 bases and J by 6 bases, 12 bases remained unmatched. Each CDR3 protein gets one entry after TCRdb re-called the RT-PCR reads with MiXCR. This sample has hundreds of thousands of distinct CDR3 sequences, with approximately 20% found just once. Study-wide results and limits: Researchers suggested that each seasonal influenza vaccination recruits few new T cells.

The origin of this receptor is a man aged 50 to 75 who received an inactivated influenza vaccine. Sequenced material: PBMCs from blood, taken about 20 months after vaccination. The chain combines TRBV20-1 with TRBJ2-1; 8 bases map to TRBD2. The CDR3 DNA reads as TGCAGTGCTGTGGGTCAGCGGGAGTCGGTCAATGAGCAGTTCTTC. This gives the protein CSAVGQRESVNEQFF.